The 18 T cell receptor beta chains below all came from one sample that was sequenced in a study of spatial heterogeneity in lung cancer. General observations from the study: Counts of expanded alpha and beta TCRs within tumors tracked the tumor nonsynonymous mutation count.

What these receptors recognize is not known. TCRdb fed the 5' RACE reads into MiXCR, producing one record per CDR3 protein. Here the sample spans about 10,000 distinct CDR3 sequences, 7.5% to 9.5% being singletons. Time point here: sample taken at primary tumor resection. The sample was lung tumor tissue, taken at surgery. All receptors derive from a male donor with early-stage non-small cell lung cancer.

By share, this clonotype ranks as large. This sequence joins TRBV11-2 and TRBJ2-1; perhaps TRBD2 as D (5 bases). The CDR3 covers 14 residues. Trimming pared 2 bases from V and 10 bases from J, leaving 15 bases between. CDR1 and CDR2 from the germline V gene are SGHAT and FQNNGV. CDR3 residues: CASSLPDGAGEQFF. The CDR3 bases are TGTGCCAGCAGCTTACCGGATGGCGCGGGCGAGCAGTTCTTC. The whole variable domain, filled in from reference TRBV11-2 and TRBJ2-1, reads EAGVAQSPRYKIIEKRQSVAFWCNPISGHATLYWYQQILGQGPKLLIQFQNNGVVDDSQLPKDRFSAERLKGVDSTLKIQPAKLEDSAVYLCASSLPDGAGEQFFGPGTRLTVL.

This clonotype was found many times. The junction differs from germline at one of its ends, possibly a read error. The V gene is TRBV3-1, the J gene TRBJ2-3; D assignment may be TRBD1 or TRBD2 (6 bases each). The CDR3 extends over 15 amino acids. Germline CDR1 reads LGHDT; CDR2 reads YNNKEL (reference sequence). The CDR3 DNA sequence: TGTGCCAGCAGCCAAGATCTTGCGAGTGGGGGGCCTGCGGATTTT. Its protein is CASSQDLASGGPADF.

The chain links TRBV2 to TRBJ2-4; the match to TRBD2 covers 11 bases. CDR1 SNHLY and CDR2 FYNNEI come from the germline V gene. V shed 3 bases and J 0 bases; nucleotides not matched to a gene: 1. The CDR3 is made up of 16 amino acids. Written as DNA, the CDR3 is TGTGCCAGCAGTGAGACTAGCGGGATAGCCAAAAACATTCAGTACTTC. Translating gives CASSETSGIAKNIQYF.

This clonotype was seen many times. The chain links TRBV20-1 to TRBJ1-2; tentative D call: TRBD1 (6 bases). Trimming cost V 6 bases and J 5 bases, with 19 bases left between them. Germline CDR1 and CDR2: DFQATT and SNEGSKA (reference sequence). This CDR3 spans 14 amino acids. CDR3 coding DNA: TGCAGTGCGAGGCAGGGGCAGGGAGGGTATGGCTACACCTTC. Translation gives CSARQGQGGYGYTF.

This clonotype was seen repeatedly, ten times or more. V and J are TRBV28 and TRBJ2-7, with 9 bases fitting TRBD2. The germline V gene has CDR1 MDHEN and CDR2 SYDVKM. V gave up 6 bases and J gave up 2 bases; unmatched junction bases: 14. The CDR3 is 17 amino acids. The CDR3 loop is CASSPAGGPTLAYEQYF. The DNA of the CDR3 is TGTGCCAGCAGCCCAGCGGGAGGCCCAACTCTTGCCTACGAGCAGTACTTC. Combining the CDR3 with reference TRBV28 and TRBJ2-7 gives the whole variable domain DVKVTQSSRYLVKRTGEKVFLECVQDMDHENMFWYRQDPGLGLRLIYFSYDVKMKEKGDIPEGYSVSREKKERFSLILESASTNQTSMYLCASSPAGGPTLAYEQYFGPGTRLTVT.

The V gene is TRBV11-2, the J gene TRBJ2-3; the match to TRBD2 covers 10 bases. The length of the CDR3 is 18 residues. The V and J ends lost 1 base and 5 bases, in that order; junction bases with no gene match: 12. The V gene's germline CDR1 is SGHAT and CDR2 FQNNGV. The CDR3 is CASSLGIKSGRAGDTQYF. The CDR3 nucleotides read TGTGCCAGCAGCTTAGGAATCAAGAGCGGGAGGGCCGGAGATACGCAGTATTTT.

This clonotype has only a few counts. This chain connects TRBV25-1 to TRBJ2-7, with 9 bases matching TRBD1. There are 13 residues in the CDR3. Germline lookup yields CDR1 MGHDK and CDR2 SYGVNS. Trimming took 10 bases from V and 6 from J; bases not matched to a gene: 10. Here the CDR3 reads CATKGTGPVEQYF. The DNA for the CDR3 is TGTGCCACGAAGGGGACAGGGCCGGTCGAGCAGTACTTC.

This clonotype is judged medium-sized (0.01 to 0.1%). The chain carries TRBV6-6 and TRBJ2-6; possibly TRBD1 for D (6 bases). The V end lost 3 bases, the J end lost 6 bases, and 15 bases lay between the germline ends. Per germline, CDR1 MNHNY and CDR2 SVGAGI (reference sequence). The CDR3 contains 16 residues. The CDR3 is CASSYQGPFEANVLTF. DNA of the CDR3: TGTGCCAGCAGTTATCAGGGGCCATTTGAGGCCAACGTCCTGACTTTC.

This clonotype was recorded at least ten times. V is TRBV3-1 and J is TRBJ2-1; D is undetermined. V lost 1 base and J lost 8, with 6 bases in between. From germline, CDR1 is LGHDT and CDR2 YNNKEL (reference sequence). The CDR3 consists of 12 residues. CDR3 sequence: CASSQGLDEQFF. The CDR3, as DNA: TGTGCCAGCAGCCAAGGCCTAGATGAGCAGTTCTTC.

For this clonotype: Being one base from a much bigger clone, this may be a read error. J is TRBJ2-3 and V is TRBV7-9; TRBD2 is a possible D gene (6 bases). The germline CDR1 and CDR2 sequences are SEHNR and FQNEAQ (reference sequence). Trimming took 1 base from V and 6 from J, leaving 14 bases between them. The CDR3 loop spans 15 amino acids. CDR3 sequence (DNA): TGTGCCAGCAGCTTAGTGGTGGCGGGGCCGGATACGCAGTATTTT. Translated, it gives CASSLVVAGPDTQYF. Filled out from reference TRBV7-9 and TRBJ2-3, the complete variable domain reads DTGVSQNPRHKITKRGQNVTFRCDPISEHNRLYWYRQTLGQGPEFLTYFQNEAQLEKSRLLSDRFSAERPKGSFSTLEIQRTEQGDSAMYLCASSLVVAGPDTQYFGPGTRLTVL.

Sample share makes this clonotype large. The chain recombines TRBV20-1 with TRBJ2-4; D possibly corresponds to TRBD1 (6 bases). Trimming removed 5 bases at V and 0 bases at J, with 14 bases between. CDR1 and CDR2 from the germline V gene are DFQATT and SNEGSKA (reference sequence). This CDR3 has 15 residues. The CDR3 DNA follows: TGCAGTGCTCGAAGACAGGATTTAGCCAAAAACATTCAGTACTTC. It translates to CSARRQDLAKNIQYF.

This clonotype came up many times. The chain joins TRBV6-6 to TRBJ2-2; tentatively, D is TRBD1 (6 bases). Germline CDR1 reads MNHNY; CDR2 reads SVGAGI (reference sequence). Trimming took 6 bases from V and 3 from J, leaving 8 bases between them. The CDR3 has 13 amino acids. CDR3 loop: CASSGQHTGELFF. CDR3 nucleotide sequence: TGTGCCAGCAGCGGACAGCACACCGGGGAGCTGTTTTTT.

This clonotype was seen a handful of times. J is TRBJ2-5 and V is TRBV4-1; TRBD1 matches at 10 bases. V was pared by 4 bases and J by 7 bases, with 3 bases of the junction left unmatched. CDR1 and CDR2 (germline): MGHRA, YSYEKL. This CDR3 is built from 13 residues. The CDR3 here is CASSPRTGGTQYF. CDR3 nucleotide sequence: TGCGCCAGCAGCCCCCGGACAGGGGGGACCCAGTACTTC.

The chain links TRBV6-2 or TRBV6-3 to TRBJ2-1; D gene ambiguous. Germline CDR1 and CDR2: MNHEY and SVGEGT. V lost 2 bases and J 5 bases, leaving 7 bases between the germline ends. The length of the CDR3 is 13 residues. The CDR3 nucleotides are TGTGCCAGCAGTTACAACAGTAACAATGAGCAGTTCTTC. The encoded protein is CASSYNSNNEQFF.

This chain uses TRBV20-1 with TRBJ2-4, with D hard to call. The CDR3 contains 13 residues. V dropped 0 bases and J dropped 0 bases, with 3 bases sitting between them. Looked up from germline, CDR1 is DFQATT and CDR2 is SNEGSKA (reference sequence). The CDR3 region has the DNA TGCAGTGCTAGAGACGTAGCCAAAAACATTCAGTACTTC. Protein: CSARDVAKNIQYF.

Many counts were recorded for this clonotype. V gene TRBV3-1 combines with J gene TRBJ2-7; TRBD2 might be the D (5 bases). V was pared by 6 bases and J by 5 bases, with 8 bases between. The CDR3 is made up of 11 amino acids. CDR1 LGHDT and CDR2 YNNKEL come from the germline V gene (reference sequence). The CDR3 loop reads CASSRADEQYF. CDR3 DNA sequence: TGTGCCAGCAGTCGAGCGGACGAGCAGTACTTC.

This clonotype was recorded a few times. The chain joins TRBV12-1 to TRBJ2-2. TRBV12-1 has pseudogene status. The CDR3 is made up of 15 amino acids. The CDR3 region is CASSFAGDNTGELFF. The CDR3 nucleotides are TGTGCCAGCAGCTTTGCGGGAGATAACACCGGGGAGCTGTTTTTT.

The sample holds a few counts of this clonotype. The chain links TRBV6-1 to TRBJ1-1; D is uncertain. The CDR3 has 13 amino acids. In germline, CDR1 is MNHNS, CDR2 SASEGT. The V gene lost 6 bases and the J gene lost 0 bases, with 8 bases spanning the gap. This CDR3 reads CASRATVNTEAFF. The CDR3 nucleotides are TGTGCCAGCAGGGCCACAGTGAACACTGAAGCTTTCTTT.